One and the same sample provided the 14 T cell receptor beta chains below, sequenced in a study of T cell responses to AZD1222 COVID-19 vaccine. TCRdb keeps only in-frame clones here, not all; method: immunoSEQ multiplex PCR. This sample has some 140,000 clones, with roughly 90% found just once. The sequencing here drew on peripheral blood, taken on day 0 of AZD1222 vaccination. Receptors were obtained from an adult in good health.

The rearrangement links TRBV6-5 to TRBJ1-1, with 8 bases aligning to TRBD1. The germline CDR1 and CDR2 sequences are MNHEY and SVGAGI. The V segment lost 4 bases and the J segment 4 bases; nucleotides outside the gene matches: 5. The CDR3 is 14 amino acids. CDR3 in DNA: TGTGCCAGCAGTTTCGAACAGGGGGGCACTGAAGCTTTCTTT. This encodes CASSFEQGGTEAFF.

The genes are TRBV5-1 and TRBJ1-1; D unclear. CDR3 size: 11 residues. Germline V lookup: CDR1 SGHRS, CDR2 YFSETQ. The V gene lost 3 bases and the J gene lost 8 bases, with 8 bases spanning the gap. As DNA, the CDR3 is TGCGCCAGCAGCTCGAGGAGGGAAGCTTTCTTT. This gives the protein CASSSRREAFF. The entire variable domain, with the rest obtained from reference TRBV5-1 and TRBJ1-1, is as follows: KAGVTQTPRYLIKTRGQQVTLSCSPISGHRSVSWYQQTPGQGLQFLFEYFSETQRNKGNFPGRFSGRQFSNSRSEMNVSTLELGDSALYLCASSSRREAFFGQGTRLTVV.

Here the CDR3 DNA reads TGTGCCAGCAGTTTTTCCCCCGGGACAGTCAGAGCTAACTATGGCTACACCTTC. As protein: CASSFSPGTVRANYGYTF. The chain uses TRBV28 and TRBJ1-2; 7 bases align to TRBD1. CDR1 and CDR2 from the germline V gene are MDHEN and SYDVKM. This CDR3 comprises 18 residues. V was pared by 3 bases and J by 0 bases, with 13 bases of the junction left unmatched.

The chain is built from TRBV6-5 and TRBJ2-7; D possibly corresponds to TRBD2 (6 bases). The V end was cut by 1 base, the J end by 7 bases, with 11 bases between. There are 13 residues in the CDR3. Germline V gene lookup returns CDR1 MNHEY and CDR2 SVGAGI. The chain's CDR3 is CASSYFSAGEQYF. CDR3 sequence (DNA): TGTGCCAGCAGTTACTTCTCCGCGGGGGAGCAGTACTTC.

The chain joins TRBV27 to TRBJ1-2, with TRBD1 matching over 9 bases. This CDR3 region has 13 residues. The germline CDR1 and CDR2 sequences are MNHEY and SMNVEV (reference sequence). V lost 8 bases and J lost 7; bases outside the gene matches: 8. The CDR3 nucleotides are TGTGCCAGCCACGGGGCGACAGGGGGTGGCTACACCTTC. It translates to CASHGATGGGYTF.

The V call is TRBV5-1, the J call TRBJ2-5, with D perhaps TRBD1 (6 bases). Germline V gives CDR1 SGHRS, CDR2 YFSETQ. There are 13 residues in the CDR3. With 7 bases removed from V and 4 bases from J, the gap between germline ends came to 14 bases. CDR3 protein: CASRYSGAETQYF. CDR3 bases: TGCGCCAGCCGATACTCAGGGGCAGAGACCCAGTACTTC.

The rearrangement links TRBV11-2 to TRBJ2-7, with D maybe TRBD2 (6 bases). Trimming removed 7 bases at V and 2 bases at J, with 12 bases between. CDR1 and CDR2 from the germline V gene are SGHAT and FQNNGV. CDR3 length: 13 amino acids. The CDR3 is CASTPRTTYEQYF. CDR3 DNA: TGTGCCAGCACGCCTCGGACTACCTACGAGCAGTACTTC.

The chain has TRBV5-1 and TRBJ2-5, with a tentative D call TRBD1 (5 bases). The CDR3 is 12 residues long. Germline assignment: CDR1 SGHRS and CDR2 YFSETQ. The V end was cut by 5 bases, the J end by 7 bases, with 12 bases between. The CDR3 loop reads CASSRQGGTQYF. CDR3 DNA: TGCGCCAGCAGTCGGCAGGGCGGGACCCAGTACTTC.

CDR3 region: CAWRGLIGELFF. The DNA for the CDR3 is TGTGCCTGGAGGGGACTTATAGGGGAGCTGTTTTTT. The chain combines TRBV30 with TRBJ2-2; D is possibly TRBD2 (6 bases). The CDR3 loop spans 12 amino acids. Germline CDR1 reads GTSNPN; CDR2 reads SVGIG (reference sequence). V was trimmed by 3 bases and J by 8 bases, leaving 10 bases between them.

The genes are TRBV21-1 and TRBJ2-1; the tabulated D call, TRBD2, remains unverified against the DNA. TRBV21-1 is shown as a pseudogene. The CDR3 runs to 17 residues. CDR3 loop: CASSGTDGGASYNEQFF. As DNA, the CDR3 is TGTGCCAGCAGCGGAACGGATGGGGGGGCATCCTACAATGAGCAGTTCTTC.

The chain combines TRBV28 with TRBJ1-3; D not certain. The CDR3 totals 10 residues. Looked up from germline, CDR1 is MDHEN and CDR2 is SYDVKM. The V end lost 5 bases, the J end lost 6 bases, and 2 bases lay between the germline ends. CDR3 nucleotide sequence: TGTGCCAGCAGTGAAAACACCATATATTTT. This sequence encodes CASSENTIYF.

V gene TRBV11-3 combines with J gene TRBJ2-2; TRBD1 agrees at 10 bases. The CDR3 loop spans 17 amino acids. After removal of 3 bases from V and 0 bases from J, the junction contained 4 bases not matched to a gene. In germline, CDR1 is SGHNT, CDR2 YENEEA. The CDR3 DNA reads TGTGCCAGCAGCTTTAGGACAGGGGGGACGAACACCGGGGAGCTGTTTTTT. Translated, it gives CASSFRTGGTNTGELFF.

This chain joins TRBV28 and TRBJ2-3, with D unresolved. Germline values: CDR1 MDHEN, CDR2 SYDVKM. The CDR3 is 12 amino acids. V shed 1 base and J shed 4 bases, with 3 bases lying between them. The CDR3 DNA is TGTGCCAGCAGTTTATCTCCAGATACGCAGTATTTT. Amino acids: CASSLSPDTQYF.

The chain combines TRBV19 with TRBJ1-1; D might be TRBD1 (5 bases). Trimming cost V 7 bases and J 0 bases, with 15 bases left between them. The CDR3 runs to 15 residues. Germline V gene data show CDR1 as LNHDA and CDR2 as SQIVND (reference sequence). For the CDR3, the DNA is TGTGCCAGTACCCCCGGGGGGAATTTGAACACTGAAGCTTTCTTT. This codes for CASTPGGNLNTEAFF.